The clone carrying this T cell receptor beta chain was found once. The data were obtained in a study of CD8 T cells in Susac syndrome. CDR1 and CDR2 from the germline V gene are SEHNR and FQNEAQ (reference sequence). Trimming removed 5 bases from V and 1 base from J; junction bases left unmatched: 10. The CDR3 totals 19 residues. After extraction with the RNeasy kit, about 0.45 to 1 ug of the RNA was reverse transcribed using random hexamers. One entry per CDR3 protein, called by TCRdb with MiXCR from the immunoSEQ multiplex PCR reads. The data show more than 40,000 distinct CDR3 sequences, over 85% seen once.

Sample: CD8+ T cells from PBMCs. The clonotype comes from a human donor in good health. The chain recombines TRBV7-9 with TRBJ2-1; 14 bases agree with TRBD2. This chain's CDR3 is CASSPPGTSGSPSYNEQFF. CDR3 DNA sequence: TGTGCCAGCAGCCCCCCCGGGACTAGCGGGAGCCCTTCCTACAATGAGCAGTTCTTC.